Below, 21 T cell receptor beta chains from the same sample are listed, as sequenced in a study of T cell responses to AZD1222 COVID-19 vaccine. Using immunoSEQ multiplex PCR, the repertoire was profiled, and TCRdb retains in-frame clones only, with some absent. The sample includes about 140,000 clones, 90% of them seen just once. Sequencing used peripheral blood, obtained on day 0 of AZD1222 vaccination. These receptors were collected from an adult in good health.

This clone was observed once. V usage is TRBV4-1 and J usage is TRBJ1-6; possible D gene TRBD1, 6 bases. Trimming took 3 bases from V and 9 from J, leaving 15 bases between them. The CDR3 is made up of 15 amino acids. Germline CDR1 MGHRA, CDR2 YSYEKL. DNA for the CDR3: TGCGCCAGCAGCCAGCAGGGGTTGGGGGGTTCACCCCTCCACTTT. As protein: CASSQQGLGGSPLHF.

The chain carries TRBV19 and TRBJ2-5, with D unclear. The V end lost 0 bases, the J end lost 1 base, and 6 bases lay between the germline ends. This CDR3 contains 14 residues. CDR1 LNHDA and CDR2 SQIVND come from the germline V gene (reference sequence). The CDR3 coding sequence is TGTGCCAGTAGTATAGATCGGCGCCAAGAGACCCAGTACTTC. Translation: CASSIDRRQETQYF.

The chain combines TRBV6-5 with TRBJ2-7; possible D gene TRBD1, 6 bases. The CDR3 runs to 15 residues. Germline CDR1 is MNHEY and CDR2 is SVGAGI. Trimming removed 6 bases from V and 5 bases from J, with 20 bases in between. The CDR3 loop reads CASRSPPDQGNEQYF. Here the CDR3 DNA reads TGTGCCAGCAGGTCCCCTCCTGACCAGGGGAACGAGCAGTACTTC.

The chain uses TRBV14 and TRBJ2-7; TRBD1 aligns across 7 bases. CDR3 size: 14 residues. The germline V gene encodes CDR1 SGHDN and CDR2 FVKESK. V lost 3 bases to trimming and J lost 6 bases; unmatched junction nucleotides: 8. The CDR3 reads CASSHRDRKGEQYF. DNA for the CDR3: TGTGCCAGCAGCCACCGGGACAGAAAGGGCGAGCAGTACTTC.

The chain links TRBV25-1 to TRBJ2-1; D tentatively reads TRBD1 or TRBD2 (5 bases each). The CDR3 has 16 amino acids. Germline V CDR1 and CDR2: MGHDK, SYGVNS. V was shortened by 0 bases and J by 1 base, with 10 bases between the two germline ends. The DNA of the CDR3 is TGTGCCAGCAGTGAATATGGGGGTAAGTCCTACAATGAGCAGTTCTTC. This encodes CASSEYGGKSYNEQFF.

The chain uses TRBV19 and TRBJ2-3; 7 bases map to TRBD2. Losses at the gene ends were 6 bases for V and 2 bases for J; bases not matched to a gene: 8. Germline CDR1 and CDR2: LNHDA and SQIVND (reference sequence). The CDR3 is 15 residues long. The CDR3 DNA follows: TGTGCCAGTAGGGGACCGGGACTACCCACAGATACGCAGTATTTT. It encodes CASRGPGLPTDTQYF. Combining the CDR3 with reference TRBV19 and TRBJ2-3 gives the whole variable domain DGGITQSPKYLFRKEGQNVTLSCEQNLNHDAMYWYRQDPGQGLRLIYYSQIVNDFQKGDIAEGYSVSREKKESFPLTVTSAQKNPTAFYLCASRGPGLPTDTQYFGPGTRLTVL.

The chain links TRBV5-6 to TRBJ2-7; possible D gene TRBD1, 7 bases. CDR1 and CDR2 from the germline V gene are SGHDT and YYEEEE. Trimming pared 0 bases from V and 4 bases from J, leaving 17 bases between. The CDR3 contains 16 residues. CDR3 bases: TGTGCCAGCAGCTTGGAAGGTGGGGCAGGGGGGTACGAGCAGTACTTC. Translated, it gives CASSLEGGAGGYEQYF.

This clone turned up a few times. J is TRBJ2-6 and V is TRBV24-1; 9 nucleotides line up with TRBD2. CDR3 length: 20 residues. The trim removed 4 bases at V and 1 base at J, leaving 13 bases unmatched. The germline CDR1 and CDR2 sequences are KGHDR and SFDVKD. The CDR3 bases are TGTGCCACCAGTGACCACCCGGGGCTAGCGGGGAAATCTGGGGCCAACGTCCTGACTTTC. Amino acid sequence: CATSDHPGLAGKSGANVLTF.

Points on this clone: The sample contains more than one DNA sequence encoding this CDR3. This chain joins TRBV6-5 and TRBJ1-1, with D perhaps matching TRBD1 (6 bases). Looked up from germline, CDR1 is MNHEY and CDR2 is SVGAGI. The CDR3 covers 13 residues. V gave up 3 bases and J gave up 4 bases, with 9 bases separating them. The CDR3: CASSYGGATEAFF. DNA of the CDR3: TGTGCCAGCAGTTATGGGGGGGCCACTGAAGCTTTCTTT.

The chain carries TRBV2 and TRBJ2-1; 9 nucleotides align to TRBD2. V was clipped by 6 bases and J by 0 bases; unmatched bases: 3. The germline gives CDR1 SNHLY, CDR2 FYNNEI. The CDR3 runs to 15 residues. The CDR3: CASRLAGSSYNEQFF. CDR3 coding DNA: TGTGCCAGCAGACTAGCGGGCAGCTCCTACAATGAGCAGTTCTTC.

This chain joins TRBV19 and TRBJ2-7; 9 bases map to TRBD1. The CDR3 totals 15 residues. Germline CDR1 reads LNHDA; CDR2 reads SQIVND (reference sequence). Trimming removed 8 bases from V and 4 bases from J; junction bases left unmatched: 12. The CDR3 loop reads CASCSGTGYEYEQYF. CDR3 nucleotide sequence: TGTGCCAGTTGTTCCGGGACAGGGTATGAATACGAGCAGTACTTC.

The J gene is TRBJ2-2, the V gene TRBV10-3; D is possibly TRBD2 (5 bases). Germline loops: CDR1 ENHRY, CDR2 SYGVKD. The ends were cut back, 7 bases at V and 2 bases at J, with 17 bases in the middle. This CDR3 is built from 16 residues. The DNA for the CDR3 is TGTGCCATCACCCTCAGTGTAGCGATTAACACCGGGGAGCTGTTTTTT. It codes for CAITLSVAINTGELFF.

The CDR3: CATGGGSQETQYF. The CDR3 region has the DNA TGTGCCACCGGCGGAGGTTCCCAAGAGACCCAGTACTTC. The chain combines TRBV24-1 with TRBJ2-5; possible D gene TRBD2, 5 bases. The V end lost 9 bases, the J end lost 1 base, and 11 bases lay between the germline ends. The CDR3 consists of 13 residues. Germline-derived CDR1 and CDR2 are KGHDR and SFDVKD.

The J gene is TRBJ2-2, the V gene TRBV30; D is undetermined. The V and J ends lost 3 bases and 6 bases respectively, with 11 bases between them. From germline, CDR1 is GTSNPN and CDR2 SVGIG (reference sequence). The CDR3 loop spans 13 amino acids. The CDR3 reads CAWSVVRAGELFF. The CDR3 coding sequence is TGTGCCTGGAGCGTGGTCCGTGCCGGGGAGCTGTTTTTT. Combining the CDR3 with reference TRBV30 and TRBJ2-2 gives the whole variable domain SQTIHQWPATLVQPVGSPLSLECTVEGTSNPNLYWYRQAAGRGLQLLFYSVGIGQISSEVPQNLSASRPQDRQFILSSKKLLLSDSGFYLCAWSVVRAGELFFGEGSRLTVL.

The CDR3 loop reads CASSLSFEQYF. In nucleotides, the CDR3 is TGTGCCAGCTCACTATCGTTCGAGCAGTACTTC. This chain connects TRBV18 to TRBJ2-7; D remains unclear. There are 11 residues in the CDR3. Per germline, CDR1 KGHSH and CDR2 LQKENI. V lost 4 bases and J 6 bases, leaving 7 bases between the germline ends.

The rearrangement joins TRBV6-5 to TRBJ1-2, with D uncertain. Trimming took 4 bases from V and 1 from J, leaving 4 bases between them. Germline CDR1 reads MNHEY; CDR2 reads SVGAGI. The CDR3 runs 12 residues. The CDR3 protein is CASSFDNYGYTF. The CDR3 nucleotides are TGTGCCAGCAGTTTTGATAACTATGGCTACACCTTC.

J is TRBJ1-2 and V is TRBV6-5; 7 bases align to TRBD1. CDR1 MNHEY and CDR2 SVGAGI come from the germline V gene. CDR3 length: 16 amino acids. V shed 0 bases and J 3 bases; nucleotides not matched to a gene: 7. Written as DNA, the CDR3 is TGTGCCAGCAGTTACTCGGGACAGACTACTGACTATGGCTACACCTTC. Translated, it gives CASSYSGQTTDYGYTF.

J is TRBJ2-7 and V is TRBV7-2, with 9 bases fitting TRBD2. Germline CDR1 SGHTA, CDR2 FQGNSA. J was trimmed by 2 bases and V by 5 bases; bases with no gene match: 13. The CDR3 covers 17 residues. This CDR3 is CASSPGSGGRSPYEQYF. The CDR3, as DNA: TGTGCCAGCAGCCCAGGTAGCGGGGGCCGTTCCCCCTACGAGCAGTACTTC.

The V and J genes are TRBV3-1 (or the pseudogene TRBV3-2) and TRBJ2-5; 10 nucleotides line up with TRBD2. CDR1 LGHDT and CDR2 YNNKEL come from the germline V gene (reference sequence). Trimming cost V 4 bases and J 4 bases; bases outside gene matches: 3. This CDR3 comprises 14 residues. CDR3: CASSRGLAVETQYF. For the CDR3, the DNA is TGTGCCAGCAGCCGAGGACTAGCGGTAGAGACCCAGTACTTC.

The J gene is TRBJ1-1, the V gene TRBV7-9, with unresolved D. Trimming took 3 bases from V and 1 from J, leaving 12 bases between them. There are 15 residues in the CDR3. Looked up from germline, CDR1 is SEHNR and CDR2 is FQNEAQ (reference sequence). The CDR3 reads CASSLSSVTNTEAFF. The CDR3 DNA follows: TGTGCCAGCAGCTTGAGCTCGGTAACGAACACTGAAGCTTTCTTT.

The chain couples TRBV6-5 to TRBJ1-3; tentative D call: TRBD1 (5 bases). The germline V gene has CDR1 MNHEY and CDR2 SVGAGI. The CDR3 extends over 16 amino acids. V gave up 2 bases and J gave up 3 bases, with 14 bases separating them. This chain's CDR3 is CASSYRGRQGGNTIYF. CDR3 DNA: TGTGCCAGCAGTTACCGAGGTAGGCAGGGTGGAAACACCATATATTTT.